Listed below are T cell receptor beta chains from one sample, sequenced in a study of beta chain features in type 1 diabetes. The assay was immunoSEQ multiplex PCR, and TCRdb's table has in-frame clones only and misses some. The sample records a few hundred thousand clones, around 14% being singletons. Sequenced: naive CD4+ T cells from blood. These receptors all come from a man aged 30 to 39 in good health. Each CDR3 is given with its conserved first and last residue. The D gene is left open where the match is weak. Clone size is stated in some rows and not others, as once, few, many or a class when expanded.

TRBJ2-2 | 15 | TRBV5-4 | - | TRBD1 | CASRAGTGNTGELFF | TGTGCCAGCAGGGCCGGGACAGGGAACACCGGGGAGCTGTTTTTT
TRBJ2-2 | 15 | TRBV6-6 | - | TRBD2 | CASSSKTSGAGELFF | TGTGCCAGCAGTTCAAAGACTAGCGGGGCCGGGGAGCTGTTTTTT
TRBJ2-2 | 16 | TRBV4-3 | few | - | CASSQDRVFGTGELFF | TGCGCCAGCAGCCAAGACAGGGTGTTTGGCACCGGGGAGCTGTTTTTT
TRBJ1-4 | 13 | TRBV10-3 | few | - | CAISQDRFEKLFF | TGTGCCATCAGTCAAGACAGGTTTGAAAAACTGTTTTTT
TRBJ2-3 | 13 | TRBV5-4 | - | - | CASSLAFVDTQYF | TGTGCCAGCAGCTTGGCGTTTGTAGATACGCAGTATTTT
TRBJ2-4 | 12 | TRBV12-5 | many | - | CASGLVLGNKYF | TGTGCTAGTGGTTTGGTGCTGGGCAATAAGTACTTC
TRBJ1-1 | 11 | TRBV25-1 | few | - | CASSPHTEAFF | TGTGCCAGCAGTCCTCACACTGAAGCTTTCTTT
TRBJ2-2 | 14 | TRBV30 | - | - | CAYTDWRRPRKLFF | TGTGCCTACACGGACTGGCGTAGACCTCGCAAGCTGTTTTTT
TRBJ2-1 | 12 | TRBV30 | - | TRBD1 | CAWSAGGAEQFF | TGTGCCTGGAGCGCAGGGGGCGCTGAGCAGTTCTTC
TRBJ2-2 | 15 | TRBV7-8 | - | - | CASSQMVAYTGELFF | TGTGCCAGCAGCCAAATGGTGGCCTACACCGGGGAGCTGTTTTTT
TRBJ2-5 | 15 | TRBV5-1 | - | TRBD2 | CASSLAASGQETQYF | TGCGCCAGCAGCTTGGCTGCTAGCGGACAAGAGACCCAGTACTTC
TRBJ1-5 | 14 | TRBV30 | few | - | CAWSLGAGNQPQHF | TGTGCCTGGAGTCTCGGGGCGGGAAATCAGCCCCAGCATTTT
TRBJ1-1 | 15 | TRBV4-3 | - | TRBD1 | CASSQELGGTAEAFF | TGCGCCAGCAGCCAAGAATTAGGGGGCACCGCTGAAGCTTTCTTT
TRBJ2-1 | 19 | TRBV4-1 | - | TRBD2 | CASSQDGASGASSYNEQFF | TGCGCCAGCAGCCAAGATGGCGCTAGCGGTGCGAGCTCCTACAATGAGCAGTTCTTC
TRBJ2-5 | 16 | TRBV7-2 | - | TRBD2 | CASSLRTSGGAGTQYF | TGTGCCAGCAGCTTGAGGACTAGCGGGGGCGCGGGGACCCAGTACTTC
TRBJ2-3 | 13 | TRBV10-3 | many | TRBD1 | CATQTGDTDTQYF | TGTGCCACCCAGACAGGGGACACAGATACGCAGTATTTT
TRBJ1-1 | 13 | TRBV30 | - | TRBD1 | CAWSAHRDRDQYF | TGTGCCTGGAGTGCCCACCGGGACAGGGATCAATACTTT
TRBJ1-6 | 15 | TRBV6-5 | few | - | CASSKPGFGNSPLHF | TGTGCCAGCAGTAAACCAGGGTTCGGTAATTCACCCCTCCACTTT
TRBJ2-6 | 15 | TRBV5-6 | - | - | CASSLRTSGANVLTF | TGTGCCAGCAGCTTGCGGACGTCTGGGGCCAACGTCCTGACTTTC
TRBJ2-3 | 15 | TRBV5-1 | - | TRBD2 | CASRLRLAGTDTQYF | TGCGCCAGCAGACTCCGACTAGCGGGCACAGATACGCAGTATTTT
TRBJ1-1 | 13 | TRBV29-1 | few | - | CSVGQGANTEAFF | TGCAGCGTTGGGCAGGGAGCGAACACTGAAGCTTTCTTT
TRBJ2-3 | 16 | TRBV4-3 | - | TRBD2 | CASSQILAGGTDTQYF | TGCGCCAGCAGCCAGATCCTAGCGGGGGGCACAGATACGCAGTATTTT
TRBJ1-1 | 13 | TRBV29-1 | many | - | CSVVQSWDTEAFF | TGCAGCGTTGTCCAATCATGGGACACTGAAGCTTTCTTT
TRBJ2-1 | 18 | TRBV6-1 | few | TRBD1 | CASSEFVSGQDNYNEQFF | TGTGCCAGCAGTGAATTTGTTTCCGGACAGGATAACTACAATGAGCAGTTCTTC
TRBJ2-7 | 15 | TRBV7-2 | few | - | CASSLAPGQYTEQYF | TGTGCCAGCAGCTTAGCACCCGGACAGTATACCGAGCAGTACTTC
TRBJ2-1 | 16 | TRBV29-1 | few | - | CSVGNLGRTSYNEQFF | TGCAGCGTTGGTAATTTAGGGCGTACCTCCTACAATGAGCAGTTCTTC
TRBJ2-5 | 14 | TRBV14 | - | - | CASSQDLRGGPVYF | TGTGCCAGCAGCCAAGATTTGAGGGGGGGGCCCGTGTACTTC
TRBJ2-5 | 11 | TRBV25-1 | few | - | CASSRGETQYF | TGTGCCAGCAGTAGGGGAGAGACCCAGTACTTC
TRBJ2-1 | 14 | TRBV30 | many | - | CAWSPGRSYNEQFF | TGTGCCTGGAGCCCCGGTCGCTCCTACAATGAGCAGTTCTTC
TRBJ1-4 | 15 | TRBV14 | few | - | CASSDVWATNEKLFF | TGTGCCAGCAGCGACGTCTGGGCAACTAATGAAAAACTGTTTTTT
TRBJ2-3 | 13 | TRBV18 | - | - | CASSRGWTDTQYF | TGTGCCAGCTCGCGGGGCTGGACAGATACGCAGTATTTT